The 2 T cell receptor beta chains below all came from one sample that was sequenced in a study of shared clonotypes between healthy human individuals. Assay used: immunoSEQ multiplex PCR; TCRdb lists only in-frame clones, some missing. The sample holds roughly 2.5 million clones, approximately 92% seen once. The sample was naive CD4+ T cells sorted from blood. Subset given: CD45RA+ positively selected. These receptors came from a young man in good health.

The CDR3 loop is CASSPASTGNTEAFF. In DNA, the CDR3 is TGTGCCAGCAGCCCAGCTAGTACCGGAAACACTGAAGCTTTCTTT. The gene calls are TRBV28 and TRBJ1-1, with D uncertain. The CDR3 consists of 15 residues. V shed 6 bases and J shed 2 bases, with 16 bases lying between them. Germline V gene sequence: CDR1 MDHEN, CDR2 SYDVKM.

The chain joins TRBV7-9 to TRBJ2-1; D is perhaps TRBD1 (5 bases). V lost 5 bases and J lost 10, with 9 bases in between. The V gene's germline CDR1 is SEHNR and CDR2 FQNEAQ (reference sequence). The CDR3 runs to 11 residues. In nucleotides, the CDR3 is TGTGCCAGCAGCCTCCGACAGGAGCAGTTCTTC. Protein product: CASSLRQEQFF.